This entry lists 19 T cell receptor beta chains sequenced from one sample in a study of sequential checkpoint blockade in melanoma (dated by TCRdb to 2018 to 2020). This specimen's treatment or condition label, per the study, means: randomized to nivolumab then ipilimumab (arm A) or the reverse (arm B). The library was produced with the immunoSEQ multiplex PCR assay. The source is immuneACCESS, and TCRdb retained only in-frame sequences with V and J called. Part of the clones is not carried over; for the studies checked, unresolved V genes explain less than half of this, and the remainder is unexplained. The sample has approximately 1,400 clones on record, roughly 20% of them singletons. The ten biggest clones cover roughly 8.7% of the sample. The sample was tumor tissue (inferred from file names), taken from a patient given nivolumab and ipilimumab in sequence. Receptor source: a human donor with melanoma.

This clone was counted a few times. The CDR3 DNA is TGTGCCAGCAGTCCACGGGACAGGGTCGTTGAAAAACTGTTTTTT. Amino acid sequence: CASSPRDRVVEKLFF. This chain joins TRBV28 and TRBJ1-4; 9 nucleotides match TRBD1. CDR1 and CDR2 from the germline V gene are MDHEN and SYDVKM. V shed 5 bases, J shed 7 bases, and the junction held 8 bases outside the gene matches. This CDR3 has 15 amino acids. The full variable domain, rest sourced from reference TRBV28 and TRBJ1-4, is DVKVTQSSRYLVKRTGEKVFLECVQDMDHENMFWYRQDPGLGLRLIYFSYDVKMKEKGDIPEGYSVSREKKERFSLILESASTNQTSMYLCASSPRDRVVEKLFFGSGTQLSVL.

This chain links TRBV29-1 with TRBJ1-2; no definite D call. CDR3 length: 14 amino acids. Trimming cost V 0 bases and J 3 bases, with 11 bases left between them. Germline-derived CDR1 and CDR2 are SQVTM and ANQGSEA. CDR3 DNA: TGCAGCGTTGAAGATCTCGGGATTGACTATGGCTACACCTTC. Protein product: CSVEDLGIDYGYTF.

In this sample, this clone turned up once. This chain uses TRBV19 with TRBJ2-7, with 12 bases matching TRBD1. V lost 6 bases to trimming and J lost 9 bases; unmatched junction nucleotides: 9. Germline assignment: CDR1 LNHDA and CDR2 SQIVND (reference sequence). CDR3 length: 14 residues. In nucleotides, the CDR3 is TGTGCCAGTAGCTCCGGGACAGGGGGCGTCGGGCAGTACTTC. Translation: CASSSGTGGVGQYF.

This clone was counted a few times. This chain uses TRBV6-8 with TRBJ2-7; D unresolved. The germline V gene has CDR1 MNHGY and CDR2 SAAAGT. CDR3 size: 13 residues. The V and J ends lost 0 bases and 1 base respectively, with 4 bases between them. The DNA for the CDR3 is TGTGCCAGCAGTTACTCGGAATCCTACGAGCAGTACTTC. The encoded protein is CASSYSESYEQYF.

This chain joins TRBV5-1 and TRBJ1-1; TRBD1 might be the D (5 bases). V lost 4 bases, J lost 1 base, and 20 bases lay in between. CDR1 and CDR2 from the germline V gene are SGHRS and YFSETQ. There are 17 residues in the CDR3. CDR3 amino acids: CASSTAPWDPRNTEAFF. In nucleotides, the CDR3 is TGCGCCAGCAGCACTGCCCCTTGGGACCCAAGGAACACTGAAGCTTTCTTT.

By sample fraction, this clone is medium-sized. The rearrangement joins TRBV11-3 to TRBJ2-1; 8 bases match TRBD1. This CDR3 is 15 amino acids long. J lost 5 bases, V lost 2 bases, and 5 bases had no gene match. CDR1 is SGHNT, CDR2 YENEEA, per germline. The CDR3 sequence is CASSLQGAGNNEQFF. The CDR3 nucleotides read TGTGCCAGCAGCTTACAGGGGGCAGGGAACAATGAGCAGTTCTTC.

This clone turned up a few times. V gene TRBV28 combines with J gene TRBJ1-2; D might be TRBD1 (5 bases). Deletions cut 5 bases from V and 2 bases from J, with 12 bases between. The CDR3 extends over 14 amino acids. From germline, CDR1 is MDHEN and CDR2 SYDVKM. This chain's CDR3 is CASSEQAKNYGYTF. CDR3 bases: TGTGCCAGCAGTGAACAGGCGAAAAACTATGGCTACACCTTC.

Judged by abundance, this clone is medium-sized. The V gene is TRBV11-3, the J gene TRBJ2-1; 10 nucleotides agree with TRBD2. With V trimmed by 2 bases and J by 0 bases, 4 bases remained unmatched. The CDR3 extends over 17 amino acids. Germline values: CDR1 SGHNT, CDR2 YENEEA. DNA for the CDR3: TGTGCCAGCAGCTTACCCGAGCGGGGGGGCTCCTACAATGAGCAGTTCTTC. Its translation: CASSLPERGGSYNEQFF. Full variable domain (rest looked up from reference TRBV11-3 and TRBJ2-1): EAGVVQSPRYKIIEKKQPVAFWCNPISGHNTLYWYLQNLGQGPELLIRYENEEAVDDSQLPKDRFSAERLKGVDSTLKIQPAELGDSAVYLCASSLPERGGSYNEQFFGPGTRLTVL.

The V call is TRBV6-8, the J call TRBJ2-5, with D tentatively TRBD1 (6 bases). The CDR3 has 14 residues. The V gene's germline CDR1 is MNHGY and CDR2 SAAAGT. Trimming left V 6 bases short and J 5 bases short, with 16 bases between. The CDR3, as DNA: TGTGCCAGCAGCCCTCCCCGGGACATGGAGACCCAGTACTTC. This codes for CASSPPRDMETQYF.

This clone was detected a few times. The chain employs TRBV30 and TRBJ2-5; 9 nucleotides line up with TRBD2. Germline-derived CDR1 and CDR2 are GTSNPN and SVGIG (reference sequence). The CDR3 spans 16 residues. The ends lost 5 bases at V and 5 bases at J; junction bases unmatched: 15. CDR3 protein: CAWGRGAGGPSETQYF. In DNA form, the CDR3 reads TGTGCCTGGGGCAGAGGCGCGGGGGGGCCGTCCGAGACCCAGTACTTC. Full variable domain (rest looked up from reference TRBV30 and TRBJ2-5): SQTIHQWPATLVQPVGSPLSLECTVEGTSNPNLYWYRQAAGRGLQLLFYSVGIGQISSEVPQNLSASRPQDRQFILSSKKLLLSDSGFYLCAWGRGAGGPSETQYFGPGTRLLVL.

This clone is termed large. The chain employs TRBV11-3 and TRBJ2-1, with D unresolved. The CDR3 is 15 amino acids. V shed 5 bases and J shed 0 bases, with 11 bases lying between them. Germline CDR1 and CDR2: SGHNT and YENEEA. The CDR3: CASSRRTDSYNEQFF. In nucleotides, the CDR3 is TGTGCCAGCAGCCGTAGGACCGACTCCTACAATGAGCAGTTCTTC.

This chain uses TRBV19 with TRBJ1-2, with TRBD1 identical over 7 bases. With 8 bases clipped from V and 4 bases from J, the junction kept 10 bases outside the gene matches. This CDR3 spans 14 amino acids. Germline V gives CDR1 LNHDA, CDR2 SQIVND (reference sequence). The CDR3 coding sequence is TGTGCCAGTTCCCGGGACAGAAATCTCTATGGCTACACCTTC. This gives the protein CASSRDRNLYGYTF. Full variable domain (remainder filled in from reference TRBV19 and TRBJ1-2): DGGITQSPKYLFRKEGQNVTLSCEQNLNHDAMYWYRQDPGQGLRLIYYSQIVNDFQKGDIAEGYSVSREKKESFPLTVTSAQKNPTAFYLCASSRDRNLYGYTFGSGTRLTVV.

The chain uses TRBV30 and TRBJ1-3; possible D gene TRBD1, 6 bases. CDR3 length: 15 amino acids. Germline CDR1 is GTSNPN and CDR2 is SVGIG (reference sequence). The V gene lost 2 bases and the J gene lost 0 bases, with 11 bases spanning the gap. As DNA, the CDR3 is TGTGCCTGGAGTTTACAGGGAAGCTCTGGAAACACCATATATTTT. It codes for CAWSLQGSSGNTIYF.

This clone rates as medium-sized. The V and J genes are TRBV11-3 and TRBJ2-7; D not certain. Germline V gene lookup returns CDR1 SGHNT and CDR2 YENEEA. The ends were cut back, 1 base at V and 0 bases at J, with 10 bases in the middle. CDR3 length equals 15 residues. This CDR3 is CASSLGVPPSYEQYF. The CDR3 DNA sequence: TGTGCCAGCAGCTTAGGAGTCCCCCCCTCCTACGAGCAGTACTTC.

By share, this clone ranks as medium-sized. The chain combines TRBV6-8 with TRBJ1-5, with D possibly TRBD1 on 5 matching bases. The V and J ends lost 3 bases and 1 base respectively, with 13 bases between them. Per germline, CDR1 MNHGY and CDR2 SAAAGT. The CDR3 totals 16 residues. CDR3 residues: CASSYGGGGSNQPQHF. The CDR3 bases are TGTGCCAGCAGTTATGGGGGTGGGGGGAGCAATCAGCCCCAGCATTTT.

In this sample, this clone is medium-sized (0.01 to 0.1%). The gene calls are TRBV11-3 and TRBJ2-1; TRBD2 might be the D (6 bases). Trimming left V 5 bases short and J 8 bases short, with 16 bases between. The CDR3 sequence is 14 residues long. Germline values: CDR1 SGHNT, CDR2 YENEEA. The CDR3 here is CASSPKDRRDEQFF. The CDR3 nucleotides read TGTGCCAGCAGCCCAAAAGACCGGAGGGATGAGCAGTTCTTC.

This clone is judged large (0.1 to 1%). The chain recombines TRBV6-8 with TRBJ1-5; D not certain. Per the germline V gene, CDR1 is MNHGY and CDR2 is SAAAGT. Between the trimmed V and J ends, which lost 5 bases and 9 bases, there was a span of 17 bases. The CDR3 loop spans 14 amino acids. The CDR3 DNA sequence: TGTGCCAGCAGTCAACGACGGGATCTGTGGCCCCAGCATTTT. It is translated as CASSQRRDLWPQHF.

By its share, this clone is medium-sized. The genes are TRBV7-4 and TRBJ1-3; tentatively, D is TRBD1 (6 bases). The V gene's germline CDR1 is SGHVT and CDR2 SQSDAQ. The CDR3 totals 13 residues. V lost 1 base and J 7 bases, leaving 8 bases between the germline ends. The CDR3 here is CASSLGQVNTIYF. In DNA, the CDR3 is TGTGCCAGCAGCTTAGGACAGGTTAACACCATATATTTT. Drawing the rest from reference TRBV7-4 and TRBJ1-3, the complete variable domain is GAGVSQSPRYKVAKRGRDVALRCDSISGHVTLYWYRQTLGQGSEVLTYSQSDAQRDKSGRPSGRFSAERPERSVSTLKIQRTEQGDSAVYLCASSLGQVNTIYFGEGSWLTVV.

Judged by abundance, this clone is medium-sized (0.01 to 0.1%). The gene calls are TRBV11-3 and TRBJ2-3; TRBD2 matches at 11 bases. Germline assignment: CDR1 SGHNT and CDR2 YENEEA. CDR3 length: 16 amino acids. V was pared by 1 base and J by 4 bases, with 4 bases of the junction left unmatched. CDR3 DNA sequence: TGTGCCAGCAGCTTAGTTGGTAGCGGGGGGGCAGATACGCAGTATTTT. This sequence encodes CASSLVGSGGADTQYF.